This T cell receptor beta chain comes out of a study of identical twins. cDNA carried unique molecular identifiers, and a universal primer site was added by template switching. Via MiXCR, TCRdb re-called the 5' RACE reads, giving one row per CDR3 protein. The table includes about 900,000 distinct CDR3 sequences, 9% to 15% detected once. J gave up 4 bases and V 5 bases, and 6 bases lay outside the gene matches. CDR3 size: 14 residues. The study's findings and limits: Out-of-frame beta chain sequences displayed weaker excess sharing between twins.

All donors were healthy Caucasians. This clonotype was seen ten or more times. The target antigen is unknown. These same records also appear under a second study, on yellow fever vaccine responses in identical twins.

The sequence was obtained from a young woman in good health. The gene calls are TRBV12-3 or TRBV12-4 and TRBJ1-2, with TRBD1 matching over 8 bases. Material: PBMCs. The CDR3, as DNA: TGTGCCAGCAGTCCGGGACAGGCCGGCTATGGCTACACCTTC. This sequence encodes CASSPGQAGYGYTF.